The 27 T cell receptor beta chains below come from one sample, sequenced in a study of Graves' ophthalmopathy and Graves' hyperthyroidism. Amplification of TCR beta CDR3 regions used RNA transcripts. First-round RT-PCR employed HTBI primers, with a second-round multiplex PCR after it. TCRdb reprocessed the multiplex PCR reads with MiXCR, giving one entry per CDR3 protein. The sample holds about 1.2 million distinct CDR3 sequences; less than 45% are singletons and the top ten take 11%. The sample was peripheral blood or thyroid tissue (not recorded which). These receptors all come from an adult man with Graves' hyperthyroidism.

Only a few counts were recorded for this clonotype. This chain joins TRBV9 and TRBJ2-7; weak D call: TRBD1 (6 bases). CDR3 length equals 15 residues. Germline V gene lookup returns CDR1 SGDLS and CDR2 YYNGEE. Between the trimmed V and J ends, which lost 2 bases and 1 base, there was a span of 13 bases. The CDR3 here is CASSVSGASSYEQYF. Here the CDR3 DNA reads TGTGCCAGCAGCGTGTCAGGGGCCTCATCCTACGAGCAGTACTTC.

This rearrangement joins TRBV11-2 to TRBJ2-5, with D perhaps matching TRBD1 (5 bases). Germline CDR1 is SGHAT and CDR2 is FQNNGV. CDR3 length: 14 amino acids. Trimming cost V 5 bases and J 2 bases, with 12 bases left between them. Written as DNA, the CDR3 is TGTGCCAGCAGCCGAGGACATCGACAAGAGACCCAGTACTTC. It yields the protein CASSRGHRQETQYF.

The genes are TRBV10-3 and TRBJ2-5, with 15 positions matching TRBD2. Germline CDR1 and CDR2: ENHRY and SYGVKD. J gave up 5 bases and V 10 bases, and 8 bases lay outside the gene matches. The CDR3 totals 15 residues. The CDR3 DNA reads TGTGCCAGCACCCGGACTAGCGGGGGGGCGGAGACCCAGTACTTC. It specifies CASTRTSGGAETQYF.

This clonotype was observed at least ten times. V and J are TRBV4-3 and TRBJ2-7; TRBD2 agrees at 9 bases. Germline values: CDR1 LGHNA, CDR2 YSLEER. With 0 bases clipped from V and 2 bases from J, the junction kept 2 bases outside the gene matches. The CDR3 totals 15 residues. The CDR3 loop is CASSQDRGRAYEQYF. CDR3 nucleotide sequence: TGCGCCAGCAGCCAAGATCGCGGGAGGGCCTACGAGCAGTACTTC.

CDR3 DNA: TGTGCCAGCAGCTTAGATCCGGGGTACTTCGTGGGGGGGCCGGATGTCGAGACCCAGTACTTC. This translates into CASSLDPGYFVGGPDVETQYF. The rearrangement uses TRBV11-2 and TRBJ2-5, with TRBD2 as a possible D gene (7 bases). CDR3 length equals 21 residues. Trimming took 0 bases from V and 5 from J, leaving 31 bases between them. CDR1 is SGHAT and CDR2 is FQNNGV in the germline V gene.

This clonotype turned up a few times. A much larger clone is a single base away; this may be a read error. CDR3: CASNQGTGRDTEAFF. The CDR3 nucleotides are TGTGCCAGCAACCAGGGGACAGGGAGGGACACTGAAGCTTTCTTT. The rearrangement links TRBV7-9 to TRBJ1-1; TRBD1 agrees at 9 bases. Germline loops: CDR1 SEHNR, CDR2 FQNEAQ (reference sequence). The CDR3 runs to 15 residues. Trimming took 7 bases from V and 3 from J; bases not matched to a gene: 9.

Ten or more counts support this clonotype. The chain has TRBV7-9 and TRBJ2-7; 10 positions agree with TRBD1. The CDR3 spans 15 residues. With V trimmed by 5 bases and J by 1 base, 5 bases remained unmatched. In germline, CDR1 is SEHNR, CDR2 FQNEAQ (reference sequence). CDR3 DNA sequence: TGTGCCAGCAGCCGGGACAGGGGACCGTCCTACGAGCAGTACTTC. This codes for CASSRDRGPSYEQYF.

At least ten counts were recorded for this clonotype. The chain recombines TRBV2 with TRBJ1-4; unclear D gene. CDR1 SNHLY and CDR2 FYNNEI come from the germline V gene. Between the trimmed V and J ends, which lost 4 bases and 1 base, there was a span of 10 bases. This CDR3 region has 15 residues. The DNA for the CDR3 is TGTGCCAGCAGTGCGGGAGAGGTAACTAATGAAAAACTGTTTTTT. Amino acid sequence: CASSAGEVTNEKLFF. The full variable domain, with the rest looked up from reference TRBV2 and TRBJ1-4, is EPEVTQTPSHQVTQMGQEVILRCVPISNHLYFYWYRQILGQKVEFLVSFYNNEISEKSEIFDDQFSVERPDGSNFTLKIRSTKLEDSAMYFCASSAGEVTNEKLFFGSGTQLSVL.

CDR3 loop: CSVEGTSGADFSYNEQFF. CDR3 sequence (DNA): TGCAGCGTTGAGGGGACTAGCGGAGCTGACTTTTCCTACAATGAGCAGTTCTTC. This rearrangement joins TRBV29-1 to TRBJ2-1; 11 positions match TRBD2. V lost 3 bases and J lost 1; bases outside the gene matches: 11. Germline lookup yields CDR1 SQVTM and CDR2 ANQGSEA. The CDR3 spans 18 residues.

A remark on this clonotype: A much bigger clone sits one base away, suggesting this may be a read error. The V gene is TRBV20-1, the J gene TRBJ1-1, with no clear D. The germline gives CDR1 DFQATT, CDR2 SNEGSKA (reference sequence). The CDR3 length is 12 residues. The CDR3 here is CGAPVWDTEAFF. The CDR3 coding sequence is TGCGGTGCTCCCGTGTGGGACACTGAAGCTTTCTTT.

Ten or more counts support this clonotype. The V gene is TRBV24-1, the J gene TRBJ2-2, with 7 bases identical to TRBD1. The CDR3 totals 16 residues. Germline V gene data show CDR1 as KGHDR and CDR2 as SFDVKD. The V segment lost 3 bases and the J segment 2 bases; nucleotides outside the gene matches: 5. Here the CDR3 DNA reads TGTGCCACCAGTGATAGGTACAGGGGTAACACCGGGGAGCTGTTTTTT. It codes for CATSDRYRGNTGELFF.

This clonotype came up a few times. The genes are TRBV28 and TRBJ1-5; the D is unclear. Germline CDR1 is MDHEN and CDR2 is SYDVKM. V was pared by 7 bases and J by 5 bases, with 9 bases between. The CDR3 contains 12 residues. This CDR3 is CASKEADQPQHF. The CDR3 nucleotides read TGTGCCAGCAAGGAAGCCGATCAGCCCCAGCATTTT.

CDR3 in DNA: TGCAGTGCTAGACCGGGGGGCCCCCGCACTGAAGCTTTCTTT. Its protein product is CSARPGGPRTEAFF. The J gene is TRBJ1-1, the V gene TRBV20-1; a weak D match, TRBD1 (6 bases). CDR1 and CDR2 from the germline V gene are DFQATT and SNEGSKA (reference sequence). CDR3 size: 14 residues. Deletions cut 2 bases from V and 4 bases from J, with 14 bases between.

The sample holds many counts of this clonotype. The J gene is TRBJ1-4, the V gene TRBV7-2; D gene ambiguous. This CDR3 comprises 15 residues. Germline V gene sequence: CDR1 SGHTA, CDR2 FQGNSA. Trimming took off 5 bases at V and 5 bases at J, with 15 bases between the two ends. CDR3 in amino acids: CASSRQHLINEKLFF. The CDR3 bases are TGTGCCAGCAGCCGACAACACCTCATAAATGAAAAACTGTTTTTT.

This clonotype was recorded many times. The CDR3 region has the DNA TGCAGTGCTAGCTCACTAGCGGGGGCGTACGAGCAGTACTTC. It translates to CSASSLAGAYEQYF. The V call is TRBV20-1, the J call TRBJ2-7; 11 nucleotides match TRBD2. Looked up from germline, CDR1 is DFQATT and CDR2 is SNEGSKA (reference sequence). V shed 3 bases and J 4 bases; nucleotides not matched to a gene: 5. CDR3 length: 14 amino acids.

The sample holds one count of this clonotype. The gene calls are TRBV28 and TRBJ2-5; 7 positions agree with TRBD2. Trimming cost V 5 bases and J 2 bases; bases outside gene matches: 11. Germline V gene lookup returns CDR1 MDHEN and CDR2 SYDVKM. The CDR3 totals 16 residues. CDR3 loop: CASSPNIPGLQETQYF. The CDR3 coding sequence is TGTGCCAGCAGTCCAAACATCCCGGGACTACAAGAGACCCAGTACTTC.

This clonotype occurred a few times. This sequence joins TRBV6-5 and TRBJ1-2; no definite D call. The V and J ends lost 9 bases and 6 bases respectively, with 11 bases between them. This CDR3 contains 11 residues. Germline values: CDR1 MNHEY, CDR2 SVGAGI. The CDR3 here is CASGRADGYTF. The CDR3 nucleotides are TGTGCCAGTGGCCGGGCGGATGGCTACACCTTC.

The chain recombines TRBV29-1 with TRBJ2-7; 13 bases fit TRBD2. The CDR3 is 12 amino acids. Germline CDR1 is SQVTM and CDR2 is ANQGSEA. V trimming: 8 bases; J trimming: 6 bases; junction bases outside the gene matches: 4. The CDR3 DNA reads TGCAGCCTGGGACTAGCGGGGATCGAGCAGTACTTC. Amino acid sequence: CSLGLAGIEQYF.

There are many counts of this clonotype. This rearrangement joins TRBV6-6 to TRBJ2-5; D not certain. V lost 2 bases and J 1 base, leaving 8 bases between the germline ends. The CDR3 is 14 residues long. Germline assignment: CDR1 MNHNY and CDR2 SVGAGI (reference sequence). CDR3 sequence reads: CASSYLFSQETQYF. CDR3 DNA sequence: TGTGCCAGCAGTTACCTGTTTTCCCAAGAGACCCAGTACTTC.

This clonotype came up many times. The genes are TRBV10-1 and TRBJ1-1, with TRBD1 matching over 9 bases. Germline-derived CDR1 and CDR2 are WNHNN and SYGVQD (reference sequence). Trimming took 4 bases from V and 8 from J; bases not matched to a gene: 5. The CDR3 spans 13 residues. CDR3 sequence: CASSAGQGTEAFF. CDR3 sequence (DNA): TGCGCCAGCAGTGCCGGACAGGGGACGGAAGCTTTCTTT.

About this clonotype: The CDR3 does not end in the conserved phenylalanine or tryptophan, so this is likely a read error. This chain joins TRBV29-1 and TRBJ1-5; D gene unclear. Trimming removed 7 bases at V and 0 bases at J, with 7 bases between. Germline assignment: CDR1 SQVTM and CDR2 ANQGSEA. The CDR3 loop spans 12 amino acids. CDR3 region: CSAMGSNQPQHL. The CDR3 bases are TGCAGCGCGATGGGTAGCAATCAGCCCCAGCATCTT.

V gene TRBV28 combines with J gene TRBJ2-7; no clear D. V gave up 6 bases and J gave up 1 base, with 16 bases separating them. This CDR3 has 15 residues. Germline V lookup: CDR1 MDHEN, CDR2 SYDVKM. CDR3 nucleotides: TGTGCCAGCAGCCCAATGGCTAGTGGGTCCTACGAGCAGTACTTC. Encoded protein: CASSPMASGSYEQYF.

In its sample, this clonotype was seen a few times. The junction departs from germline at one end; a sequencing error may be responsible. V and J are TRBV7-8 and TRBJ2-2; 10 positions match TRBD1. From germline, CDR1 is SGHVS and CDR2 FQNEAQ. This CDR3 region has 14 residues. CDR3 amino acids: CASRRDRGTGELFF. The CDR3 DNA reads TGCGCCAGCAGACGGGACAGGGGAACCGGGGAGCTGTTTTTT.

V and J are TRBV5-1 and TRBJ2-7, with D uncertain. Germline loops: CDR1 SGHRS, CDR2 YFSETQ. Trimming took 0 bases from V and 2 from J, leaving 9 bases between them. The CDR3 loop spans 14 amino acids. Here the CDR3 reads CASSLALNTYEQYF. The CDR3 coding sequence is TGCGCCAGCAGCTTGGCACTTAACACCTACGAGCAGTACTTC. The full variable domain, with the rest looked up from reference TRBV5-1 and TRBJ2-7, is KAGVTQTPRYLIKTRGQQVTLSCSPISGHRSVSWYQQTPGQGLQFLFEYFSETQRNKGNFPGRFSGRQFSNSRSEMNVSTLELGDSALYLCASSLALNTYEQYFGPGTRLTVT.

This clonotype was found many times. One junction end disagrees with the germline gene, perhaps due to a read error. The J gene is TRBJ2-7, the V gene TRBV5-1, with D perhaps given as TRBD1 or TRBD2 (5 bases each). CDR1 is SGHRS, CDR2 YFSETQ, per germline. The CDR3 is 14 amino acids. CDR3 DNA: TGTGCCAGCAGCTTAGGGTTGGGGGACTACGAGCAGTACTTC. Its translation: CASSLGLGDYEQYF.

This clonotype was counted ten times or more. This chain links TRBV2 with TRBJ2-5; tentatively, D is TRBD1 (6 bases). The CDR3 covers 13 residues. Trimming removed 7 bases at V and 2 bases at J, with 11 bases between. Per the germline V gene, CDR1 is SNHLY and CDR2 is FYNNEI. The CDR3 sequence is CASMGTQQETQYF. As DNA, the CDR3 is TGTGCCAGCATGGGGACACAGCAAGAGACCCAGTACTTC.

As to this clonotype: A read error may explain this, as a much larger clone is one base away. The V gene is TRBV15, the J gene TRBJ1-1; no clear D. This CDR3 has 14 amino acids. Trimming took 11 bases from V and 1 from J, leaving 17 bases between them. CDR1 and CDR2 (germline): LNHNV, YYDKDF (reference sequence). The CDR3, as DNA: TGTGCCGCAAAAGCAGCTCAGCGGAACACTGAAGCTTTCTTT. Translated, it gives CAAKAAQRNTEAFF.